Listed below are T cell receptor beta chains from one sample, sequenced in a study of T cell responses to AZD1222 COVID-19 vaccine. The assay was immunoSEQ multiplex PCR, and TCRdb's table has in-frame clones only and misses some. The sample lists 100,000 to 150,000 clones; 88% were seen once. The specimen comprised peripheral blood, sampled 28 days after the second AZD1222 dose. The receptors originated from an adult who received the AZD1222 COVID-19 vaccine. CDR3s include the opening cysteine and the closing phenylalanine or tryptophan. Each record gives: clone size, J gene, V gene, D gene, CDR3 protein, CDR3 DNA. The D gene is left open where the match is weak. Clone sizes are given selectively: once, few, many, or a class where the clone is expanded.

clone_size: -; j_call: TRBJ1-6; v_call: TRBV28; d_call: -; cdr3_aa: CASSLPGWDSPLHF; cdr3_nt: TGTGCCAGCAGTTTACCCGGGTGGGATTCACCCCTCCACTTT
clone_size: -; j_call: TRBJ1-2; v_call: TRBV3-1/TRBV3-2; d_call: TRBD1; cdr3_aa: CASSRLRDSNYGYTF; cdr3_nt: TGTGCCAGCAGCCGCCTCCGGGACAGCAACTATGGCTACACCTTC
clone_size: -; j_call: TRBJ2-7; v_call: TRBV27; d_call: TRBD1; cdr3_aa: CASNRQGISYEQYF; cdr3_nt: TGTGCCAGCAACCGACAGGGAATCTCCTACGAGCAGTACTTC
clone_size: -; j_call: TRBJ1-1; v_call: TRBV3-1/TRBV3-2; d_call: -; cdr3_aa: CASSSRQNTEAFF; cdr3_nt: TGTGCCAGCAGCTCCCGGCAGAACACTGAAGCTTTCTTT
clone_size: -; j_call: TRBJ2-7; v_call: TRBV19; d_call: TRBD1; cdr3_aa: CASSIVGTGLSEQYF; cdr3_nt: TGTGCCAGTAGTATAGTAGGGACAGGGCTCTCCGAGCAGTACTTC
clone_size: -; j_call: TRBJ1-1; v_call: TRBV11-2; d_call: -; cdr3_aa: CASSSSGSYPAEAFF; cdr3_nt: TGTGCCAGCAGTTCCTCAGGGTCTTATCCCGCTGAAGCTTTCTTT
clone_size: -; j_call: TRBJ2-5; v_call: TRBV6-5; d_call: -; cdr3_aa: CASRGTRETQYF; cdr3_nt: TGTGCCAGCAGGGGGACCCGGGAGACCCAGTACTTC
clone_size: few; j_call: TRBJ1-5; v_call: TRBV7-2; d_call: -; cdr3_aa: CASSLLQDLNQPQHF; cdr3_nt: TGTGCCAGCAGCTTACTCCAGGACCTCAATCAGCCCCAGCATTTT
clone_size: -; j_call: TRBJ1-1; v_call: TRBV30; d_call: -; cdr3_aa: CAWSMLNTEAFF; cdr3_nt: TGTGCCTGGAGCATGTTAAACACTGAAGCTTTCTTT
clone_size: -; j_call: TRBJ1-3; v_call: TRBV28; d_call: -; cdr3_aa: CASKEAGNTIYF; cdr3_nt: TGTGCCAGCAAGGAAGCTGGAAACACCATATATTTT
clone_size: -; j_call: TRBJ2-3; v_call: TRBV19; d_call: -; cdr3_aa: CASSISTTDTQYF; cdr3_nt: TGTGCCAGTAGTATATCCACCACAGATACGCAGTATTTT
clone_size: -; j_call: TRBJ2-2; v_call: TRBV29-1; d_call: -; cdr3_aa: CSVSSSGELFF; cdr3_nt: TGCAGCGTTTCTAGCTCCGGGGAGCTGTTTTTT
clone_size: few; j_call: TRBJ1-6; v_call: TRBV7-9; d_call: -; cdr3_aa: CASSASLREYNSPLHF; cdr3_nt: TGTGCCAGCAGCGCCAGCCTCAGGGAATATAATTCACCCCTCCACTTT
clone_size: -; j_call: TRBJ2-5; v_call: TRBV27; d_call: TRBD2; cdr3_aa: CASSLAGGTQYF; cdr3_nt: TGTGCCAGCAGTCTAGCGGGAGGGACCCAGTACTTC
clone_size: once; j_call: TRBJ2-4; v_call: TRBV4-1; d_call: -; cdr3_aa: CASSQLAGAKNIQYF; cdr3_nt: TGCGCCAGCAGCCAGCTGGCGGGAGCCAAAAACATTCAGTACTTC
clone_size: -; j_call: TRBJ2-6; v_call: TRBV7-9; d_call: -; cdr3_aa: CASSFDPASGANVLTF; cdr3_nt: TGTGCCAGCAGCTTTGATCCCGCCTCTGGGGCCAACGTCCTGACTTTC
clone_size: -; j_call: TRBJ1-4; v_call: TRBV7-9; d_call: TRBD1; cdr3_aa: CASSLTGNNEKLFF; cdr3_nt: TGTGCCAGCAGCTTGACAGGGAATAATGAAAAACTGTTTTTT
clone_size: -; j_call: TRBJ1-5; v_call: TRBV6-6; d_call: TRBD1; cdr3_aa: CASSYSTGGNQPQHF; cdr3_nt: TGTGCCAGCAGTTACTCGACAGGGGGGAATCAGCCCCAGCATTTT
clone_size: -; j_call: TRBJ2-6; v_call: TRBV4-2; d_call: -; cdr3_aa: CASSAGWTGANVLTF; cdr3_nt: TGTGCCAGCAGCGCCGGGTGGACTGGGGCCAACGTCCTGACTTTC
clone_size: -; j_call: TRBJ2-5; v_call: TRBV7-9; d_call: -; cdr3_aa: CASSLGLQETQYF; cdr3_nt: TGTGCCAGCAGCTTGGGGCTTCAAGAGACCCAGTACTTC
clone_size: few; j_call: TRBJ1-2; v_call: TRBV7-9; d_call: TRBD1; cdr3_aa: CASSLGAGTVIFNGYTF; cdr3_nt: TGTGCCAGCAGCTTAGGGGCCGGGACAGTTATTTTTAACGGCTACACCTTC
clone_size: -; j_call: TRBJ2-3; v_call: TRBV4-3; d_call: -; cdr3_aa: CASSQVSDTQYF; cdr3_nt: TGCGCCAGCAGCCAAGTGTCAGATACGCAGTATTTT
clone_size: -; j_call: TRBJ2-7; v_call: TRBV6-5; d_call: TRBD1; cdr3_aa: CASSYSGQGAYEQYF; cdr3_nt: TGTGCCAGCAGTTACAGTGGACAGGGGGCCTACGAGCAGTACTTC
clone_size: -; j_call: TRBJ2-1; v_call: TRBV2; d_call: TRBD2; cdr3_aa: CASSEWGLAGGPDNEQFF; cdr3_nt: TGTGCCAGCAGTGAATGGGGACTAGCGGGAGGGCCCGACAATGAGCAGTTCTTC
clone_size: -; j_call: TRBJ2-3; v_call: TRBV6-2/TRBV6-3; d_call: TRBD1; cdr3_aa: CASSYPGTGGPTDTQYF; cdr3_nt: TGTGCCAGCAGTTACCCCGGGACAGGGGGACCCACAGATACGCAGTATTTT
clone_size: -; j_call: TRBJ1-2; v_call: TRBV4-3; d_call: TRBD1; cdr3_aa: CASSPTPTGNYGYTF; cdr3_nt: TGCGCCAGCAGCCCCACCCCGACAGGGAACTATGGCTACACCTTC
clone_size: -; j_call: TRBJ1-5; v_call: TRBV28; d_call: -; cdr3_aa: CASIRSGPNQPQHF; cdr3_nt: TGTGCCAGCATTAGGTCGGGTCCTAATCAGCCCCAGCATTTT
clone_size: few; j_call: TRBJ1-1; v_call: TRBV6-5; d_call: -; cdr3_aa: CASSPGRLMNTEAFF; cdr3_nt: TGTGCCAGCAGCCCGGGACGGTTGATGAACACTGAAGCTTTCTTT
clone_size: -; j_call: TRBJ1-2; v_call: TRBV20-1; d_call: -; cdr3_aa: CSASKSGGPDYGYTF; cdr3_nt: TGCAGTGCTAGTAAGTCGGGTGGTCCAGACTATGGCTACACCTTC
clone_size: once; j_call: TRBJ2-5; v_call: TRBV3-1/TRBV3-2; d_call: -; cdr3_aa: CASSRSGGAGTQYF; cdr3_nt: TGTGCCAGCAGCCGCAGTGGGGGGGCGGGGACCCAGTACTTC
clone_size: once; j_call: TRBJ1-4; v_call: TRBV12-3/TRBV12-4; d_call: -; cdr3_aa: CATRRSTNEKLFF; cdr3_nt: TGTGCCACCCGTCGCTCAACTAATGAAAAACTGTTTTTT
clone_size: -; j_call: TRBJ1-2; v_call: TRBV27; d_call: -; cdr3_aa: CASSFGSVNYGYTF; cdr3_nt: TGTGCCAGCAGTTTCGGGAGTGTCAACTATGGCTACACCTTC
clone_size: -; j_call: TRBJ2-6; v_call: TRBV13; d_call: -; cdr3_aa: CASLYGTGANVLTF; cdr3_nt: TGTGCCAGCCTATACGGGACTGGGGCCAACGTCCTGACTTTC
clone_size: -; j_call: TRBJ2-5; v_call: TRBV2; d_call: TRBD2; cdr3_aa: CASSSEREGLISTQYF; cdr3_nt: TGTGCCAGCAGCTCGGAGCGGGAGGGCCTCATCTCGACCCAGTACTTC
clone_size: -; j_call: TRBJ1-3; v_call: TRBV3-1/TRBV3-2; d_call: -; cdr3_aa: CASSQGAFKGGNTIYF; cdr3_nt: TGTGCCAGCAGCCAAGGGGCCTTTAAAGGCGGAAACACCATATATTTT
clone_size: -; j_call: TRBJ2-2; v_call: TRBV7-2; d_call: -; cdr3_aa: CASSLRSSTGELFF; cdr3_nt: TGTGCCAGCAGCTTGCGGAGTAGCACCGGGGAGCTGTTTTTT
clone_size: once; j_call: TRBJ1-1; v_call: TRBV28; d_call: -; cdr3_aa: CASSSPLTMGTEAFF; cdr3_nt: TGTGCCAGCAGTTCCCCTCTTACGATGGGCACTGAAGCTTTCTTT
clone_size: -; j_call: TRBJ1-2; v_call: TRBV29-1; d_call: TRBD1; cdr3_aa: CSVEAWRQGIYGYTF; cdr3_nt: TGCAGCGTTGAAGCCTGGCGACAGGGCATCTATGGCTACACCTTC
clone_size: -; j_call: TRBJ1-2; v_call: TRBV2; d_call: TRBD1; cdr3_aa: CASRGQFYGYTF; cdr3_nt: TGTGCCAGCAGGGGACAGTTCTATGGCTACACCTTC
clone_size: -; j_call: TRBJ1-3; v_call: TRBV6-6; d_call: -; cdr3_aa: CASILGAIGGNTIYF; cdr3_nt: TGTGCCAGCATTCTAGGCGCGATCGGGGGAAACACCATATATTTT
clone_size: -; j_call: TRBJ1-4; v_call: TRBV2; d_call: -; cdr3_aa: CASSGSTGGHNEKLFF; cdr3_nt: TGTGCCAGCAGCGGATCAACCGGGGGCCATAATGAAAAACTGTTTTTT
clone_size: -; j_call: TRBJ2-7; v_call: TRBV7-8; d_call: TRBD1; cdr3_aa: CASSFRQGPYEQYF; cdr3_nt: TGTGCCAGCAGCTTTAGACAGGGACCCTACGAGCAGTACTTC
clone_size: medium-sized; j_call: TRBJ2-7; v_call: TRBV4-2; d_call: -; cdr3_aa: CASSQGGSDSYEQYF; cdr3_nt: TGTGCCAGCAGCCAAGGGGGGTCGGACAGCTACGAGCAGTACTTC
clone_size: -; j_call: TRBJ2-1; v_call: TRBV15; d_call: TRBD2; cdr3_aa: CATSRPHSGSNEQFF; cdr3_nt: TGTGCCACCAGCAGACCCCACAGCGGGAGCAATGAGCAGTTCTTC
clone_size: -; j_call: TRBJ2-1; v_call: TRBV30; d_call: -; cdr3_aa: CAWRGGEQFF; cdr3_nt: TGTGCCTGGAGGGGGGGTGAGCAGTTCTTC